This T cell receptor beta chain was recorded in a study of shared clonotypes between healthy human individuals (dated by TCRdb to 2018 to 2021). About the study as a whole: Two women and three men aged 18 to 49 years were included in the cohort. For each donor, CD4 naive and CD4 memory were each given three plates, CD8 naive was given two plates, and CD8 memory was given one plate. To estimate repertoire size and how much clonotype sharing occurs between individuals, the study deeply sequenced the blood TCR repertoires of about 5 healthy adults. To increase sequencing depth and limit assay-specific biases, TCR repertoire library preparation and sequencing were carried out by different laboratories using diverse techniques. Per donor, leukapheresis produced somewhere between about 0.9 and 9.5 billion PBMCs.

Using the deep immunoSEQ assay, TCR CDR3 regions were amplified from genomic DNA by multiplex PCR. Genomic DNA extracted from each cell subset was distributed evenly over all wells of several immunoSEQ 96-well plates, and each plate served as one replicate. For sorted subsets, about 200 ng genomic DNA, equal to 30,000 to 35,000 T cell genomes, was loaded into each replicate PCR. Purified libraries were quantified with a Qubit 3.0 fluorometer, sized on a Bioanalyzer 2100, and re-quantified with the KAPA Library Quantification kit. Every immunoSEQ 96-well plate was sequenced on a separate single-read 150-cycle Illumina NextSeq 550 flow cell. The authors' analysis ran thus. The immunoSEQ output contained only junctional sequences without quality scores, so filtering could not match that applied to full-length reads. Sequences were annotated with PyIR, a Python wrapper for IgBLAST v1.9, using IMGT germline references to assign V/J genes and CDR3. Reads were filtered out if the reads had weak V/J assignments (E-value above 1e-6), no CDR3, stop codons, out-of-frame junctions, or ambiguous translated residues. V3J clonotypes were defined by identical inferred V gene, J gene, and CDR3 amino acid sequence. Percentage overlap between repertoires was calculated by dividing the number of shared unique clonotypes by the size of the smaller repertoire. Repertoire richness was assessed with RTK rarefaction, the Chao1 estimator, and Recon v2.1 estimates of unobserved clonotypes. OLGA was used to compute generation probabilities for all TCRbeta clonotypes that the gDNA method yielded from several donors. TCRdb took this table from immuneACCESS and kept in-frame rearrangements with V and J called. Such tables lack part of the clones; where checked against another copy, unresolved V genes explain under half of the gap, and the rest is unexplained. That table gives V, J and clone size, and the DNA gave D and trimming. Within this sample are under 1 million clones, with over 90% of them counted one time only. In total, the top ten clones hold less than 25% of the sample.

CD8 naive samples were obtained by positive selection for CCR7 among CD45RO-negative cells, yielding a CD45RA+CCR7+ population from which TemRA cells were excluded. The donors were healthy, HIV-negative adults who had no recently reported acute infections or vaccinations. Every donor was a Caucasian adult living in Nashville, Tennessee, USA. After blood collection by leukapheresis, PBMCs were isolated using Ficoll-Histopaque density gradient centrifugation and then cryopreserved in the vapor phase of liquid nitrogen. Analytical flow cytometry was used to check the purity and quantity of each magnetically sorted T cell population. Genomic DNA was isolated from each sorted fraction and quantified by UV absorbance on a Nanodrop 2000c. About this clone itself: Which antigen it targets is not known. No base quality values were provided; no much bigger clone lies one nucleotide off. Other DNA sequences within the sample encode an identical CDR3.

CDR3 length: 12 amino acids, cysteine to phenylalanine. Of the read, only the CDR3 DNA is kept; its 36 bases are in frame from base 1. A distance of 3 bases separates the germline ends of V and J, which lose 2 bases and 4 bases respectively. CDR1 and CDR2 are drawn from the germline V gene: MNHEY, SVGAGI. Overall study outcomes, separate from this receptor: Because the study included a small number of donors, the genetic and exposure-history diversity represented was limited. Pairwise subsampling led to the expectation that sequencing depth would affect the degree of clonotype sharing among donors. Rarefaction of sorted-subset datasets indicated incomplete sequencing despite the large sequencing depth. When a few donors were compared, the shared fraction of clonotypes was about 5% for naive CD4, around 3.6% for naive CD8, 2.3% for memory CD4, and 0.35% to 0.5% for memory CD8. Only blood was sampled, and tissue TCR repertoires likely differ from those in blood. Compared with non-shared clonotypes, clonotypes shared by all four sorted-subset donors had higher generation probabilities. Naive subsets generally had larger estimated clonotype richness than memory subsets did.

Here the chain combines TRBV6-5 and TRBJ2-1, with no confident D gene call. Sequenced sample: naive CD8+ T cells sorted from blood. Reading the label with the study, this specimen's cell subset or site is: CD45RA+CCR7+. The sequence derives from a man aged 25-45 years in good health. The DNA reads as follows: TGTGCCAGCAGTTACGGTTACAATGAGCAGTTCTTC. Its coded protein is CASSYGYNEQFF.